The source of this T cell receptor beta chain is a study of cytomegalovirus exposure and HLA in healthy donors. Overall study: In a previous analysis, about 100 million unique TCR beta sequences were found from 150 million to 200 million T cells.

Study-level results: Some highly shared sequence variants likely arose as a pipeline artifact. Most of the CMV-associated TCR beta chains (in a later analysis) appeared to be HLA-restricted. Later analysis associated a missense DCLRE1C variant with TCR beta V- and J-gene trimming.

In the PCR, 60 Vbeta and 13 Jbeta primers were used. Some clones are missing from TCRdb's copy, which holds only in-frame ones; the method was immunoSEQ multiplex PCR. The sample yields 85,000 to 120,000 clones, 70% to 80% seen once. Concerning this clone: The antigen is unknown.

Trimming removed 4 bases from V and 4 bases from J, with 24 bases in between. CDR1 and CDR2 (germline): SGHTS, YDEGEE. The length of the CDR3 is 18 residues. Sequencing was performed on PBMCs. The origin of this receptor is a male donor in good health and CMV-seropositive. This chain uses TRBV5-8 with TRBJ2-4; D may be TRBD1 (6 bases). CDR3 coding DNA: TGTGCCAGCAGCCTCACTTGGGACACCAGACGGATTAAAAACATTCAGTACTTC. Residues: CASSLTWDTRRIKNIQYF.